The source of this TCR beta chain is a study of blood T cell repertoires in COVID-19. On the study more broadly: T cells, B-cell-depleted T cells, or PBMCs supplied cDNA or gDNA.

Authors' processing steps: The assay estimated nucleated cells by amplifying reference gene primers. Only in-frame clones appear in the TCRdb table, and some are missing; sequencing was by immunoSEQ multiplex PCR. The DNA gave D and trimming, while V, J and clone size come from that table. Of under 200,000 clones detected, 82% appear once; the ten largest clones hold over 5%. CDR1 is LGHDT, CDR2 YNNKEL, per germline (reference sequence). The CDR3 contains 16 residues. Trimming took 3 bases from V and 10 from J, leaving 19 bases between them. There are a few counts of this clone. The sequence derives from a woman in her twenties or thirties with acute or convalescent COVID-19. The specimen was peripheral blood. V gene TRBV3-1 (or the pseudogene TRBV3-2) combines with J gene TRBJ1-6, with D perhaps matching TRBD1 (6 bases). The CDR3 sequence: CASSQARAFQGSPLHF. The CDR3 DNA reads TGTGCCAGCAGCCAGGCCAGGGCCTTTCAGGGGTCACCCCTCCACTTT.